The 14 T cell receptor beta chains listed next were all sequenced from one sample in a study of blood T cell repertoires in COVID-19. Measured with immunoSEQ multiplex PCR; TCRdb has only the in-frame clones, and not every one. The sample has roughly 260,000 clones; more than 75% are singletons. The sample consisted of peripheral blood. Source of these receptors: a man aged 35 to 55 who had recovered from COVID-19.

The CDR3 nucleotides are TGTGCCAGCAGCTTAGCTCTGGGGGCGGATACGCAGTATTTT. Translating gives CASSLALGADTQYF. The gene calls are TRBV7-9 and TRBJ2-3, with D possibly matching TRBD1 (6 bases). Germline-derived CDR1 and CDR2 are SEHNR and FQNEAQ (reference sequence). V was cut by 0 bases and J by 6 bases, with 10 bases left in between. CDR3 length: 14 residues.

The rearrangement links TRBV2 to TRBJ1-5; TRBD1 matches 8 bases. J was trimmed by 4 bases and V by 7 bases; bases with no gene match: 6. The CDR3 has 14 amino acids. Germline V gene data show CDR1 as SNHLY and CDR2 as FYNNEI. The CDR3 DNA reads TGTGCCAGCAAAGGACAGGGCCGTAATCAGCCCCAGCATTTT. Its translation: CASKGQGRNQPQHF.

The chain joins TRBV9 to TRBJ1-5, with D tentatively TRBD1 (6 bases). Trimming shortened V by 4 bases and J by 0 bases, and 11 bases separated the two germline ends. From germline, CDR1 is SGDLS and CDR2 YYNGEE. This CDR3 is built from 15 residues. In DNA, the CDR3 is TGTGCCAGCAGCAGGGAGGGGGGTAGCAATCAGCCCCAGCATTTT. Its protein is CASSREGGSNQPQHF.

The CDR3 DNA sequence: TGTGCCAGCAGCCACCTAGGGACTGCGGGTTTCTTT. This encodes CASSHLGTAGFF. The chain is built from TRBV7-8 and TRBJ1-1, with D tentatively TRBD1 (5 bases). The germline V gene has CDR1 SGHVS and CDR2 FQNEAQ. V was pared by 5 bases and J by 13 bases, with 17 bases between. The CDR3 runs to 12 residues.

V and J are TRBV18 and TRBJ1-3; weak D call: TRBD1 (5 bases). Trimming pared 1 base from V and 0 bases from J, leaving 13 bases between. The CDR3 consists of 17 residues. Germline V CDR1 and CDR2: KGHSH, LQKENI. The CDR3 nucleotides are TGTGCCAGCTCACCACTCCCAGGGACTCCCTCTGGAAACACCATATATTTT. Residues: CASSPLPGTPSGNTIYF. The full variable domain, rest sourced from reference TRBV18 and TRBJ1-3, is NAGVMQNPRHLVRRRGQEARLRCSPMKGHSHVYWYRQLPEEGLKFMVYLQKENIIDESGMPKERFSAEFPKEGPSILRIQQVVRGDSAAYFCASSPLPGTPSGNTIYFGEGSWLTVV.

The genes are TRBV30 and TRBJ2-7; TRBD1 matches 8 bases. The CDR3 is 13 amino acids. CDR1 GTSNPN and CDR2 SVGIG come from the germline V gene (reference sequence). The trim removed 4 bases at V and 6 bases at J, leaving 8 bases unmatched. Written as DNA, the CDR3 is TGTGCCTGGAAACAGGGGGATCTTGGCGAGCAGTACTTC. This gives the protein CAWKQGDLGEQYF.

The CDR3 DNA is TGTGCCAGCTCACCACCGACAGGGAGGTGGGCCCAGTACTTC. It translates to CASSPPTGRWAQYF. This chain links TRBV18 with TRBJ2-5, with D perhaps TRBD1 (7 bases). Germline CDR1 reads KGHSH; CDR2 reads LQKENI. The germline V and J ends were trimmed by 0 bases and 9 bases, with 14 bases remaining between them. The CDR3 has 14 amino acids. Drawing the rest from reference TRBV18 and TRBJ2-5, the complete variable domain is NAGVMQNPRHLVRRRGQEARLRCSPMKGHSHVYWYRQLPEEGLKFMVYLQKENIIDESGMPKERFSAEFPKEGPSILRIQQVVRGDSAAYFCASSPPTGRWAQYFGPGTRLLVL.

CDR3 region: CASSQWTGGNEQYF. Here the CDR3 DNA reads TGCGCCAGCAGCCAGTGGACAGGGGGAAACGAGCAGTACTTC. The genes are TRBV4-3 and TRBJ2-7, with TRBD1 matching 10 bases. Germline V gene lookup returns CDR1 LGHNA and CDR2 YSLEER. This CDR3 has 14 residues. Trimming at V came to 3 bases and at J to 5 bases, leaving 4 bases not matched to a gene.

V is TRBV9 and J is TRBJ2-3; D is possibly TRBD2 (6 bases). Germline V gene data show CDR1 as SGDLS and CDR2 as YYNGEE. CDR3 length: 15 residues. V lost 0 bases to trimming and J lost 1 base, with 9 bases between them. The CDR3 spells CASSVGIAGTDTQYF. The CDR3 bases are TGTGCCAGCAGCGTAGGGATAGCGGGCACAGATACGCAGTATTTT. The entire variable domain, with the rest obtained from reference TRBV9 and TRBJ2-3, is as follows: DSGVTQTPKHLITATGQRVTLRCSPRSGDLSVYWYQQSLDQGLQFLIQYYNGEERAKGNILERFSAQQFPDLHSELNLSSLELGDSALYFCASSVGIAGTDTQYFGPGTRLTVL.

The chain is built from TRBV29-1 and TRBJ1-2; 8 bases match TRBD1. The CDR3 spans 14 residues. CDR1 and CDR2 from the germline V gene are SQVTM and ANQGSEA. The V gene end was trimmed by 5 bases and the J gene end by 4 bases; junction bases not matched to a gene: 9. DNA of the CDR3: TGCAGCGTTCCCGAAGCAGGGGGCGGCTATGGCTACACCTTC. Encoded protein: CSVPEAGGGYGYTF.

This clone was recorded once. The chain couples TRBV7-6 to TRBJ1-6; no firm D call. CDR1 and CDR2 from the germline V gene are SGHVS and FNYEAQ. The CDR3 extends over 15 amino acids. The ends were cut back, 0 bases at V and 10 bases at J, with 13 bases in the middle. CDR3 in amino acids: CASSLAGGTRSPLHF. The DNA for the CDR3 is TGTGCCAGCAGCTTAGCTGGAGGCACAAGATCACCCCTCCACTTT.

CDR3 in DNA: TGTGCCAGCACCCCGTCGGGGGCGACTAGCTTCGCAGAGCAGTACTTC. Protein sequence: CASTPSGATSFAEQYF. The chain combines TRBV28 with TRBJ2-7; TRBD2 might be the D (7 bases). Trimming shortened V by 7 bases and J by 7 bases, and 26 bases separated the two germline ends. This CDR3 spans 16 amino acids. The germline gives CDR1 MDHEN, CDR2 SYDVKM.

This chain uses TRBV7-2 with TRBJ2-1, with 7 bases aligning to TRBD2. Germline V gives CDR1 SGHTA, CDR2 FQGNSA. This CDR3 has 14 residues. J gave up 9 bases and V 7 bases, and 12 bases lay outside the gene matches. CDR3 sequence reads: CASNSVGGGSEQFF. CDR3 DNA: TGTGCCAGCAACTCAGTGGGGGGAGGGAGTGAGCAGTTCTTC.

This chain links TRBV15 with TRBJ2-6; TRBD1 might be the D (6 bases). The CDR3 is made up of 15 amino acids. The germline V gene encodes CDR1 LNHNV and CDR2 YYDKDF (reference sequence). V dropped 8 bases and J dropped 2 bases, with 13 bases sitting between them. The CDR3: CATQPGGAGANVLTF. CDR3 DNA: TGTGCCACCCAGCCTGGGGGCGCTGGGGCCAACGTCCTGACTTTC. Supplemented by reference TRBV15 and TRBJ2-6, the full variable domain reads DAMVIQNPRYQVTQFGKPVTLSCSQTLNHNVMYWYQQKSSQAPKLLFHYYDKDFNNEADTPDNFQSRRPNTSFCFLDIRSPGLGDTAMYLCATQPGGAGANVLTFGAGSRLTVL.